The 18 T cell receptor beta chains presented below share a single source sample, sequenced in a study of blood T cells in healthy people across ages. Through a sample-barcoded 5' primer and a J-beta primer mix, a second PCR was run for roughly 6 to 12 cycles. From the 5' RACE reads, TCRdb called clonotypes with MiXCR, one entry per CDR3 protein. In the table there are about 1.4 million distinct CDR3 sequences, approximately 59% of which are singletons. The source material was blood. The source of these receptors is a man aged 18 to 29 in good health.

The genes are TRBV9 and TRBJ1-1, with unresolved D. The ends were cut back, 5 bases at V and 8 bases at J, with 13 bases in the middle. CDR3 size: 12 residues. CDR1 SGDLS and CDR2 YYNGEE come from the germline V gene. The CDR3 nucleotides read TGTGCCAGCAGAGTGACATCTCCCGAAGCTTTCTTT. Its protein product is CASRVTSPEAFF.

The CDR3 loop reads CATSDPGETGVYNEQFF. The CDR3 DNA is TGTGCCACCAGTGATCCGGGAGAGACAGGGGTCTACAATGAGCAGTTCTTC. V and J are TRBV24-1 and TRBJ2-1, with TRBD1 matching over 8 bases. This CDR3 region has 17 residues. Germline V gives CDR1 KGHDR, CDR2 SFDVKD. J lost 3 bases, V lost 3 bases, and 9 bases had no gene match.

The chain couples TRBV7-2 to TRBJ2-2, with a possible D match to TRBD1 (8 bases). The germline gives CDR1 SGHTA, CDR2 FQGNSA. V shed 5 bases and J shed 5 bases, with 12 bases lying between them. CDR3 size: 14 residues. CDR3 in DNA: TGTGCCAGCAGCCAACAGGGGGGGACCGGGGAGCTGTTTTTT. Protein sequence: CASSQQGGTGELFF.

V usage is TRBV6-5 and J usage is TRBJ2-4, with 7 bases matching TRBD1. The J call may not be correct, given that the DNA end is closer to TRBJ2-5. Germline V CDR1 and CDR2: MNHEY, SVGAGI. This CDR3 region has 13 residues. The CDR3 reads CACGRQGQETQYF. In DNA form, the CDR3 reads TGTGCCTGCGGAAGACAGGGCCAAGAGACCCAGTACTTC.

This clonotype was seen more than once but under ten times. The V and J genes are TRBV20-1 and TRBJ2-7; 7 bases agree with TRBD2. The V gene end was trimmed by 4 bases and the J gene end by 0 bases; junction bases not matched to a gene: 6. The CDR3 runs 14 residues. Germline values: CDR1 DFQATT, CDR2 SNEGSKA (reference sequence). The CDR3 is CSATERGSSYEQYF. DNA of the CDR3: TGCAGTGCTACCGAGCGGGGAAGCTCCTACGAGCAGTACTTC.

This clonotype turned up a few times. The chain uses TRBV4-1 and TRBJ2-7; TRBD2 matches at 7 bases. Germline CDR1 is MGHRA and CDR2 is YSYEKL. V lost 1 base, J lost 0 bases, and 6 bases stayed unmatched. This CDR3 contains 16 residues. The CDR3 region has the DNA TGCGCCAGCAGCCAAGGAGGTGCTAGCGGCTCCTACGAGCAGTACTTC. Translated, it gives CASSQGGASGSYEQYF.

The DNA of the CDR3 is TGTGCCAGCAGCTTCCTAGCGAAGTCAGGCACAGATACGCAGTATTTT. This translates into CASSFLAKSGTDTQYF. This chain links TRBV3-1 with TRBJ2-3, with D tentatively TRBD2 (6 bases). The CDR3 runs to 16 residues. V lost 5 bases and J 1 base, leaving 16 bases between the germline ends. From germline, CDR1 is LGHDT and CDR2 YNNKEL (reference sequence).

This clonotype was counted between two and nine times. The V and J genes are TRBV6-2 or TRBV6-3 and TRBJ2-1; D may be TRBD2 (7 bases). This CDR3 has 15 amino acids. The germline V and J ends were trimmed by 6 bases and 8 bases, with 20 bases remaining between them. CDR1 MNHEY and CDR2 SVGEGT come from the germline V gene. This CDR3 is CASRRLASGGDEQFF. The CDR3 bases are TGTGCCAGCAGGCGACTAGCTAGTGGGGGCGATGAGCAGTTCTTC.

V is TRBV7-2 and J is TRBJ2-7; D not resolved. This CDR3 region has 12 residues. Trimming removed 10 bases at V and 4 bases at J, with 14 bases between. Germline-derived CDR1 and CDR2 are SGHTA and FQGNSA. CDR3 in amino acids: CATTDGLYEQYF. As DNA, the CDR3 is TGTGCCACCACGGACGGTCTATACGAGCAGTACTTC.

This clonotype has a handful of counts. The chain employs TRBV27 and TRBJ2-4; 12 positions match TRBD1. The length of the CDR3 is 15 residues. CDR1 MNHEY and CDR2 SMNVEV come from the germline V gene (reference sequence). The V and J ends lost 0 bases and 8 bases, in that order; junction bases with no gene match: 2. Here the CDR3 reads CASSLSGQGADIQYF. In DNA form, the CDR3 reads TGTGCCAGCAGTTTATCGGGACAGGGGGCTGACATTCAGTACTTC.

The chain joins TRBV12-3 or TRBV12-4 to TRBJ2-2; D uncertain. With 1 base removed from V and 8 bases from J, the gap between germline ends came to 14 bases. The CDR3 length is 15 residues. The CDR3: CASSLVSPVAGELFF. Here the CDR3 DNA reads TGTGCCAGCAGTTTAGTGAGCCCCGTGGCTGGGGAGCTGTTTTTT.

The CDR3 protein is CASSPRPAPQETQYF. The CDR3 DNA is TGTGCCAGCAGCCCCCGACCAGCCCCACAAGAGACCCAGTACTTC. The gene calls are TRBV6-4 and TRBJ2-4; no clear D. The J call is uncertain, as TRBJ2-5 better fits the DNA end. There are 15 residues in the CDR3. CDR1 MRHNA and CDR2 SNTAGT come from the germline V gene.

This clonotype was counted a few times. The chain joins TRBV29-1 to TRBJ2-4, with D possibly being TRBD2 (5 bases). With 6 bases removed from V and 2 bases from J, the gap between germline ends came to 11 bases. Germline loops: CDR1 SQVTM, CDR2 ANQGSEA. This CDR3 contains 13 residues. CDR3: CSVNTRTKNIQYF. In DNA, the CDR3 is TGCAGCGTGAACACTAGGACCAAAAACATTCAGTACTTC.

The chain employs TRBV4-1 and TRBJ1-1; 7 nucleotides agree with TRBD1. The ends lost 3 bases at V and 1 base at J; junction bases unmatched: 11. The CDR3 totals 17 residues. CDR1 is MGHRA and CDR2 is YSYEKL in the germline V gene. CDR3 loop: CASSHPGGTGANTEAFF. CDR3 sequence (DNA): TGCGCCAGCAGCCATCCGGGGGGAACAGGGGCGAACACTGAAGCTTTCTTT.

This clonotype was recorded once. The chain recombines TRBV4-1 with TRBJ1-6, with D hard to call. CDR1 is MGHRA and CDR2 is YSYEKL in the germline V gene. Trimming took off 3 bases at V and 1 base at J, with 4 bases between the two ends. CDR3 length: 14 residues. As DNA, the CDR3 is TGCGCCAGCAGCCATGGGTCCTATAATTCACCCCTCCACTTT. Amino acid sequence: CASSHGSYNSPLHF.

The genes are TRBV7-9 and TRBJ2-1; D not resolved. CDR3 length equals 11 residues. CDR1 and CDR2 from the germline V gene are SEHNR and FQNEAQ (reference sequence). V dropped 8 bases and J dropped 7 bases, with 9 bases sitting between them. Here the CDR3 DNA reads TGTGCCAGCGAAGATGAGAATGAGCAGTTCTTC. Its protein product is CASEDENEQFF.

The chain combines TRBV2 with TRBJ1-2, with D maybe TRBD1 (6 bases). Per germline, CDR1 SNHLY and CDR2 FYNNEI. The CDR3 has 15 amino acids. The V end was cut by 6 bases, the J end by 6 bases, with 20 bases between. In nucleotides, the CDR3 is TGTGCCAGCAGCGGAAGGGGGGAGCCCCTTCATGGCTACACCTTC. Protein product: CASSGRGEPLHGYTF.

This clonotype has a handful of counts. J is TRBJ1-2 and V is TRBV20-1; 9 bases agree with TRBD1. V shed 1 base, J shed 2 bases, and the junction held 17 bases outside the gene matches. Germline CDR1 is DFQATT and CDR2 is SNEGSKA (reference sequence). This CDR3 comprises 19 residues. The CDR3 nucleotides are TGCAGTGCTAGAGTAACCGGGACAGGGAGGAATCGGGAGAACTATGGCTACACCTTC. Its translation is CSARVTGTGRNRENYGYTF.